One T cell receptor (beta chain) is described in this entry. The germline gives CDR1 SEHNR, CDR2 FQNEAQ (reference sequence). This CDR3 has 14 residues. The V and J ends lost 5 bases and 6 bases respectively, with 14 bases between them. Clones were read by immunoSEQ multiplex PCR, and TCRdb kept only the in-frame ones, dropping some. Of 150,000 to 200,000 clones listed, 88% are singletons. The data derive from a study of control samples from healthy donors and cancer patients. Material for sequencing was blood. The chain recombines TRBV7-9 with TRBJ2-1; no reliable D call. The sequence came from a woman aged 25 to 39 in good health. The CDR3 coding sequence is TGTGCCAGCAGCCACCCCGACCCGCGCAATGAGCAGTTCTTC. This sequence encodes CASSHPDPRNEQFF.